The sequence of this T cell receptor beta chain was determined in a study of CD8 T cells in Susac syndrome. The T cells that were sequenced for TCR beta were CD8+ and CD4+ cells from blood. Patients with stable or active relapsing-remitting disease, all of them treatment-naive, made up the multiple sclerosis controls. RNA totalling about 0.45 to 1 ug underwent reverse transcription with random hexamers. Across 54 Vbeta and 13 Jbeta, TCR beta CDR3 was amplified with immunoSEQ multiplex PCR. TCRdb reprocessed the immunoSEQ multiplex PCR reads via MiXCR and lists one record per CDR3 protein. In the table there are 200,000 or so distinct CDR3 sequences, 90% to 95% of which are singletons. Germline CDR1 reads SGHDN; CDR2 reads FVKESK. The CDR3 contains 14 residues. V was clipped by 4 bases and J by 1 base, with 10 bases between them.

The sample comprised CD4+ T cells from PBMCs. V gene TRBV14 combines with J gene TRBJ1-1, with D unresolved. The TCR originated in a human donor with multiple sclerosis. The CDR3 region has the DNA TGTGCCAGCAGCCGTCACCCCAGGAACACTGAAGCTTTCTTT. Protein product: CASSRHPRNTEAFF.